This section outlines one T cell receptor beta chain sequence together with its context. Per the original data handling: Amplifying reference gene primers gave estimates of nucleated cell counts. The method was immunoSEQ multiplex PCR; TCRdb's version includes in-frame clones alone and lacks a portion of them. The DNA was the basis for D and trimming; V, J and clone size are from that table. The sample lists under 250,000 clones, around 80% occurring once. The CDR3 has 14 amino acids. In germline, CDR1 is SQVTM, CDR2 ANQGSEA. With 0 bases removed from V and 7 bases from J, the gap between germline ends came to 15 bases. This sample was taken from a study of blood T cell repertoires in COVID-19. About the study: Acute-phase and convalescent COVID-19 samples originated in the United States, Italy and Spain. PBMCs, B-cell-depleted T cells, or T cells provided the cDNA or gDNA that made up the material.

Source material: peripheral blood. The chain couples TRBV29-1 to TRBJ1-2, with D uncertain. The clonotype was recovered from a woman in her 70s with acute or convalescent COVID-19. In DNA, the CDR3 is TGCAGCGTTGAAGAACGCAGGCCCACTGTTGGCTACACCTTC. It encodes CSVEERRPTVGYTF. The whole variable domain, filled in from reference TRBV29-1 and TRBJ1-2, reads SAVISQKPSRDICQRGTSLTIQCQVDSQVTMMFWYRQQPGQSLTLIATANQGSEATYESGFVIDKFPISRPNLTFSTLTVSNMSPEDSSIYLCSVEERRPTVGYTFGSGTRLTVV.